The clone carrying this TCR beta chain was seen only a few times. Its matching antigen is unknown. This sample stems from a study of beta chain features in type 1 diabetes. Investigators reverse transcribed all isolated RNA, so they sequenced expressed TCRB transcripts. Using immunoSEQ multiplex PCR, the repertoire was profiled, and TCRdb retains in-frame clones only, with some absent. The top ten hold approximately 0.87% of the sample, which has about 150,000 clones, less than 9.5% seen once. The ends were cut back, 5 bases at V and 2 bases at J, with 6 bases in the middle. The CDR3 length is 12 residues. Germline V gene lookup returns CDR1 KGHSH and CDR2 LQKENI. The study's findings and limits: Moderate but significant shortening of TCRB CDR3s was recorded in all four CD4+ subsets from Type 1 diabetes patients.

The sample taken for sequencing was central memory CD4+ T cells from blood. The V gene is TRBV18, the J gene TRBJ2-5, with no clear D. This clonotype originated in a woman in her forties with type 1 diabetes. This chain's CDR3 is CASSAQQETQYF. The CDR3 DNA follows: TGTGCCAGCTCAGCCCAGCAAGAGACCCAGTACTTC.